The text below deals with one T cell receptor beta chain. These data belong to a study of T cell repertoires in ileal Crohn's disease. About the research overall: Median disease duration was roughly 7.9 years; roughly 40% smoked at surgery. Surgery for a complication: stricturing in around 60%, penetrating in around 39%. Each sample's TCRB immunosequencing used around 0.5 micrograms of biopsy DNA.

The germline V and J ends were trimmed by 2 bases and 2 bases, with 12 bases remaining between them. There are 15 residues in the CDR3. CDR1 MNHEY and CDR2 SVGAGI come from the germline V gene. Assay: immunoSEQ multiplex PCR; the TCRdb copy retains only in-frame clones and omits some. The data show roughly 15,000 clones, about 75% seen once. This sample's time point: inflamed ileum from the surgical specimen. Sequencing input: ileal tissue. The TCR sequence derives from an adult with Crohn's disease. This chain connects TRBV6-5 to TRBJ2-5; tentative D call: TRBD2 (7 bases). The CDR3 bases are TGTGCCAGCAGTTACGGAGGGGGGGAGCAAGAGACCCAGTACTTC. Translating gives CASSYGGGEQETQYF.